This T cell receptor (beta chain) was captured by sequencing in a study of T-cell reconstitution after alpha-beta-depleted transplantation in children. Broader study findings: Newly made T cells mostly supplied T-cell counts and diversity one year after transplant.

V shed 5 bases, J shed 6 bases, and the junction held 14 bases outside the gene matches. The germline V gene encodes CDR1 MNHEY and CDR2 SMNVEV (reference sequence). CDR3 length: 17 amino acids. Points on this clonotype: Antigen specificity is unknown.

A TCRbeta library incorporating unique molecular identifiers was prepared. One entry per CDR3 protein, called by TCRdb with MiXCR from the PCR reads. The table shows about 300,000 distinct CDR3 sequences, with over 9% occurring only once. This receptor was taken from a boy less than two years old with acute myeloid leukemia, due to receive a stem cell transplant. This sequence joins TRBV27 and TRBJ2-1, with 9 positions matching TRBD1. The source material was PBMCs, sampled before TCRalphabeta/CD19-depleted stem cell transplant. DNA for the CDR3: TGTGCCAGCAGTCTTCATCCACCGGGACAGGGCGTCAATGAGCAGTTCTTC. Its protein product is CASSLHPPGQGVNEQFF.